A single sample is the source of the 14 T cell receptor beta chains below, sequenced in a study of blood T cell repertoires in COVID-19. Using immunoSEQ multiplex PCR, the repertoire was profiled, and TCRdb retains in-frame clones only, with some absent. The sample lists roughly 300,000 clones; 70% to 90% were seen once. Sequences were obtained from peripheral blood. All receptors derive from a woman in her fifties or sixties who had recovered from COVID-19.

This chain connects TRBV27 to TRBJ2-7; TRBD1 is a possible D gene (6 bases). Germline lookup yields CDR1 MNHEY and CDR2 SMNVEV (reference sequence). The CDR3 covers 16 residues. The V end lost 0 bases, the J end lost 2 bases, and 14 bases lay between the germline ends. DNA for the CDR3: TGTGCCAGCAGTTTATCCCCGGACAGCATACCCTACGAGCAGTACTTC. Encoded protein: CASSLSPDSIPYEQYF.

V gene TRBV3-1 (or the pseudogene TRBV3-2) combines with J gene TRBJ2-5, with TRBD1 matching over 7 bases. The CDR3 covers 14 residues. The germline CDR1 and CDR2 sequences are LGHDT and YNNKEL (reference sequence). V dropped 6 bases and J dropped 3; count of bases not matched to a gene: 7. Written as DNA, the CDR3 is TGTGCCAGCAGTCAGACAGGGCTCGAAGAGACCCAGTACTTC. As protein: CASSQTGLEETQYF.

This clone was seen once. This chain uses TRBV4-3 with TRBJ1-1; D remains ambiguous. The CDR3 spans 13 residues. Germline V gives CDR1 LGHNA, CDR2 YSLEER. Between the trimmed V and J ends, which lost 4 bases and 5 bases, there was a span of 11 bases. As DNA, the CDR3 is TGCGCCAGCAGCCGGAACCCCGGGACTGAAGCTTTCTTT. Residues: CASSRNPGTEAFF.

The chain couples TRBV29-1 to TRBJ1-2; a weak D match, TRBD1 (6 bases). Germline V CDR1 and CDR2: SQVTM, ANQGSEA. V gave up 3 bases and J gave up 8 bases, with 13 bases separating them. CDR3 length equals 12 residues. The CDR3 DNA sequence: TGCAGCGTTGAGCGGGGGGCCGGAGGCTACACCTTC. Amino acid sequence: CSVERGAGGYTF.

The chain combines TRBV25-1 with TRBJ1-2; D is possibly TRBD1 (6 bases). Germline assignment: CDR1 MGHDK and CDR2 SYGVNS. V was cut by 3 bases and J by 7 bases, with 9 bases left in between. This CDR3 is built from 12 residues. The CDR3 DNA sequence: TGTGCCAGCAGTGACACAGGGTCTGGCTACACCTTC. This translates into CASSDTGSGYTF.

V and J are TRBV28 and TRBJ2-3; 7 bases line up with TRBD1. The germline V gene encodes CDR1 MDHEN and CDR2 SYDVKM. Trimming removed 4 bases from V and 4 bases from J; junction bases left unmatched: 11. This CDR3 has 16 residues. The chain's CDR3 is CASSSPGQPGADTQYF. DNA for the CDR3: TGTGCCAGCAGTTCACCGGGACAGCCAGGGGCAGATACGCAGTATTTT.

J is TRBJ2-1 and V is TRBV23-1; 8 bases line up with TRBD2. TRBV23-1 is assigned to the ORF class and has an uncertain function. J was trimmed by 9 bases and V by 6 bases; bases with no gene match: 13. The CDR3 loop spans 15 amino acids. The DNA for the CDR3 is TGCGCCAGCAGCCAAACGAGGACTAGCCTTGGTGAGCAGTTCTTC. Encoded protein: CASSQTRTSLGEQFF.

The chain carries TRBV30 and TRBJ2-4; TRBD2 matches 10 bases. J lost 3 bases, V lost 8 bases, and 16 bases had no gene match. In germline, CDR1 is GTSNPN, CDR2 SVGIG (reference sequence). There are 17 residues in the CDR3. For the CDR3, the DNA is TGTGCCGCCCGATGGGCAACTAGCGGGACCTACAAAAACATTCAGTACTTC. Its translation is CAARWATSGTYKNIQYF.

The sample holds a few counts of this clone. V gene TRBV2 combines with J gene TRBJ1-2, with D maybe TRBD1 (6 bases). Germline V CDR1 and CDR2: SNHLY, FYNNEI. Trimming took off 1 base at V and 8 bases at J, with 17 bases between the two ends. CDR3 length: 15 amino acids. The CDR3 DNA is TGTGCCAGCAGTGAAGAAGGGCTCAGGGGATTGGGCTACACCTTC. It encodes CASSEEGLRGLGYTF.

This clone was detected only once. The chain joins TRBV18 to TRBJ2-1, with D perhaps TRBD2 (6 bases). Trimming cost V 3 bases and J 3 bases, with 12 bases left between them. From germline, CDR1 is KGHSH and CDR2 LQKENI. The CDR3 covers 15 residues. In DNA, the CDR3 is TGTGCCAGCTCACCGGAGGGGCTTTACTACAATGAGCAGTTCTTC. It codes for CASSPEGLYYNEQFF. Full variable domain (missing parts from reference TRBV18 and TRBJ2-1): NAGVMQNPRHLVRRRGQEARLRCSPMKGHSHVYWYRQLPEEGLKFMVYLQKENIIDESGMPKERFSAEFPKEGPSILRIQQVVRGDSAAYFCASSPEGLYYNEQFFGPGTRLTVL.

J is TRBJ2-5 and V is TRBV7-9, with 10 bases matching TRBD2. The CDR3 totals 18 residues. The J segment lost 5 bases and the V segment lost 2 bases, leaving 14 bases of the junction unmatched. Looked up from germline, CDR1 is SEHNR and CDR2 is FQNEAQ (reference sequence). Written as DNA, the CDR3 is TGTGCCAGCAGCTTATTACCGCGGACTAGCGGTTCTTTGGAGACCCAGTACTTC. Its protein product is CASSLLPRTSGSLETQYF.

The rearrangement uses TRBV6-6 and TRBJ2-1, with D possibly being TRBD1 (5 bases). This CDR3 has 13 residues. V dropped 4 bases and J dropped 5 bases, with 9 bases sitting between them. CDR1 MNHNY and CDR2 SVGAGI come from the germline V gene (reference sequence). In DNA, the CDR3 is TGTGCCAGCAGTTCGACAGTTAACAATGAGCAGTTCTTC. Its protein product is CASSSTVNNEQFF.

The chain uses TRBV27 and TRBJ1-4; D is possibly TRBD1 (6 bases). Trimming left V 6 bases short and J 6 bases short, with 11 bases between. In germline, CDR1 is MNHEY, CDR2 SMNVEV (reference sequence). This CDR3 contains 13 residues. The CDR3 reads CASRDRFYEKLFF. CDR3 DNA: TGTGCCAGCAGGGACAGATTTTATGAAAAACTGTTTTTT.

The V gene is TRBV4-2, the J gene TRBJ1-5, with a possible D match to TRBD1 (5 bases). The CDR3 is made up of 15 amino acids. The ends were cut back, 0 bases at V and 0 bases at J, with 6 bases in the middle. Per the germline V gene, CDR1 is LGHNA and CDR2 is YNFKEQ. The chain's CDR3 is CASSQEGGSNQPQHF. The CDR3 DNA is TGTGCCAGCAGCCAAGAGGGGGGTAGCAATCAGCCCCAGCATTTT.